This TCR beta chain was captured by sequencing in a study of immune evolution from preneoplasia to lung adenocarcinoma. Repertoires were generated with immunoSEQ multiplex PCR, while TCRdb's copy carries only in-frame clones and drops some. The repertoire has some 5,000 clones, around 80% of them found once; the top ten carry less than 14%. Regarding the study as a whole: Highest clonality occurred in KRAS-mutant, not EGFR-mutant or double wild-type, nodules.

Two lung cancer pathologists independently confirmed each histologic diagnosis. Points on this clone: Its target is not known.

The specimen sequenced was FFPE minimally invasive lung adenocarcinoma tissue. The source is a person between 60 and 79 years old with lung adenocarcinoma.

The CDR3 sequence: CSVISTGELFF. Written as DNA, the CDR3 is TGCAGCGTGATATCGACCGGGGAGCTGTTTTTT. V gene TRBV29-1 combines with J gene TRBJ2-2; D is unclear. The V end was cut by 6 bases, the J end by 5 bases, with 7 bases between. CDR3 length: 11 residues. Germline CDR1 reads SQVTM; CDR2 reads ANQGSEA.